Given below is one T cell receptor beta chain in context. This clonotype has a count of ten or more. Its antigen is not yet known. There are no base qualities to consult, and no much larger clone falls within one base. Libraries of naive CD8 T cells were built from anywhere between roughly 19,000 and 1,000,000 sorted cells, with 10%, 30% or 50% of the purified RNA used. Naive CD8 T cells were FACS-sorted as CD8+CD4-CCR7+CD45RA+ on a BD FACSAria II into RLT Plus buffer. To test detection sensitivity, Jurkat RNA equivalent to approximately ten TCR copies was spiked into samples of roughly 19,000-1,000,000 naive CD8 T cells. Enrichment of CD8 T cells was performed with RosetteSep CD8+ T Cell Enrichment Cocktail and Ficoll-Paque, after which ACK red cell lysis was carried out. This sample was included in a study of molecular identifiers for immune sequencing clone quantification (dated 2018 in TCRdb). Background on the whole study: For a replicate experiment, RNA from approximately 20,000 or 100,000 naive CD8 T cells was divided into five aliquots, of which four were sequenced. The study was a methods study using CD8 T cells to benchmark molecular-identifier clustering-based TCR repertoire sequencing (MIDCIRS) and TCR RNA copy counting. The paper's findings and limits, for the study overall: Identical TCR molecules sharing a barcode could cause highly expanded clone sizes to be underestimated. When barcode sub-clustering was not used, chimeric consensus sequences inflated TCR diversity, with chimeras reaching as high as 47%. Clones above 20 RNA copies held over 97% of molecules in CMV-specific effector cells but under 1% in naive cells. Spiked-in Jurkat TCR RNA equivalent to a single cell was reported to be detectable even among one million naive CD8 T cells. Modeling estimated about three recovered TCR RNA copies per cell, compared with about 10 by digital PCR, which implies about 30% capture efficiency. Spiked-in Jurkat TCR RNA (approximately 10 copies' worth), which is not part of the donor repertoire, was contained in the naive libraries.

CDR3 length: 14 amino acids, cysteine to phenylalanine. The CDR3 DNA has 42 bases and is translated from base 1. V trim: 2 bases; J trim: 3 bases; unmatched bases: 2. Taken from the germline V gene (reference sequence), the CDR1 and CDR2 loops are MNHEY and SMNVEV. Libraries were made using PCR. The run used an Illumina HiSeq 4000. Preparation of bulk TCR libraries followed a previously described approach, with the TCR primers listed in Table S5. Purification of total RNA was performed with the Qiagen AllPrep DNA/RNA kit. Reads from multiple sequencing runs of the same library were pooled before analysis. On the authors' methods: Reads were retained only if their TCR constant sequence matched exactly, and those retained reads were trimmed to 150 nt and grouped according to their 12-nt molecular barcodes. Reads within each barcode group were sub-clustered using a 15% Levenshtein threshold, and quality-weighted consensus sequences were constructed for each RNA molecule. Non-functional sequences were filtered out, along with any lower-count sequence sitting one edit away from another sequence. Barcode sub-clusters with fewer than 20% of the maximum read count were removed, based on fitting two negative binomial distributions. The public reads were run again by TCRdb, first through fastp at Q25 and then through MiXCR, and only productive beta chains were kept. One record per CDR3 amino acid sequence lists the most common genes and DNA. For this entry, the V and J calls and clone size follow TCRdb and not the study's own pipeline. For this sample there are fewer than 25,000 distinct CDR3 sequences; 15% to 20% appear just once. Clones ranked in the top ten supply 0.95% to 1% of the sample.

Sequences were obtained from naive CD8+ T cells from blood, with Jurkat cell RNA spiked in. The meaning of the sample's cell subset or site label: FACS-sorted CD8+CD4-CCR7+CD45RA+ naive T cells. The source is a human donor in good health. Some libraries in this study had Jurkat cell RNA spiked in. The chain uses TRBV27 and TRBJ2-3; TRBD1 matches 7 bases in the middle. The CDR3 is CASSLTTGTDTQYF. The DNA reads TGTGCCAGCAGTTTAACGACAGGGACAGATACGCAGTATTTT.